This TCR beta chain comes out of a study of blood T cells in healthy people across ages. Study results and caveats: More naive CD4+ cells and higher diversity were found in long-lived than in aged donors.

The CDR3 is 15 residues long. The V gene lost 2 bases and the J gene lost 2 bases, with 11 bases spanning the gap. Germline V gene lookup returns CDR1 SNHLY and CDR2 FYNNEI. Samples each had at least 5 micrograms of total RNA extracted. For this clonotype: Antigen unknown.

Primers used in a second PCR of roughly 7 to 12 cycles were a sample-barcoded 5' primer and a J-beta primer mix. Each TCR beta cDNA got a 12-nucleotide random molecular identifier. TCRdb re-called the 5' RACE reads with MiXCR, one entry per CDR3 protein. The sample consists of around 1.5 million distinct CDR3 sequences, approximately 32% of them appearing once. What was sequenced was blood. The rearrangement uses TRBV2 and TRBJ2-3; D remains unclear. The receptor was isolated from a woman aged 30 to 39 in good health. The DNA for the CDR3 is TGTGCCAGCAGTGAAAATGGGCCCATCACAGATACGCAGTATTTT. Amino acid sequence: CASSENGPITDTQYF.